This TCR beta chain stems from a study of cytomegalovirus exposure and HLA in healthy donors. The study, taken as a whole, reports: The TCR clusters that emerged in the first cohort tended, a later analysis found, to co-occur in the approximately 130 validation repertoires.

TCRdb's copy holds only in-frame clones and misses some; the assay was immunoSEQ multiplex PCR. The data show approximately 58,000 clones, 90% to 95% seen once. There are 17 residues in the CDR3. Germline loops: CDR1 SNHLY, CDR2 FYNNEI. With 11 bases clipped from V and 3 bases from J, the junction kept 19 bases outside the gene matches. A note on this clone: Its antigen remains unknown. The sample carries other DNA sequences with the same CDR3.

The genes are TRBV2 and TRBJ2-3; 8 bases agree with TRBD2. Sample: PBMCs. This TCR was recovered from a woman under 40 in good health and CMV-seronegative. In nucleotides, the CDR3 is TGTGCCGGGCGAGATAGTAGCTGGCGGGAGGAGACAGATACGCAGTATTTT. This encodes CAGRDSSWREETDTQYF.